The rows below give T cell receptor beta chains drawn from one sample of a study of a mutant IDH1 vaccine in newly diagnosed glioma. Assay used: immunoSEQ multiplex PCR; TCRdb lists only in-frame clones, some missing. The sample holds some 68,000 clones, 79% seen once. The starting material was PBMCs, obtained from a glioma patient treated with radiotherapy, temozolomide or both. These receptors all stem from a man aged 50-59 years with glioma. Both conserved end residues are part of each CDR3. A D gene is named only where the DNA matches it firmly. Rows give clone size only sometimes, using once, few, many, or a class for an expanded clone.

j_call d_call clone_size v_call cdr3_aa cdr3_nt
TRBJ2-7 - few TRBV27 CASSSGPYEQYF TGTGCCAGCAGTTCCGGGCCCTACGAGCAGTACTTC
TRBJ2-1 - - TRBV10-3 CAISAGARGEQFF TGTGCCATCTCGGCAGGGGCAAGGGGTGAGCAGTTCTTC
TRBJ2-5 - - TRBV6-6 CASSYSQVQETQYF TGTGCCAGCAGTTACTCGCAGGTACAAGAGACCCAGTACTTC
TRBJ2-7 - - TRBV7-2 CASSPSPDISYEQYF TGTGCCAGCAGCCCCTCCCCCGATATTTCCTACGAGCAGTACTTC
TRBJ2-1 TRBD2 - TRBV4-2 CASSQEGGRGDNEQFF TGTGCCAGCAGCCAAGAGGGCGGGCGGGGGGACAATGAGCAGTTCTTC
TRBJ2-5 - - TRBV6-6 CASSSEETQYF TGTGCCAGCAGTAGTGAAGAGACCCAGTACTTC
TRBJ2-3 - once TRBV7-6 CASSLQLGYDTQYF TGTGCCAGCAGCTTACAATTGGGGTACGATACGCAGTATTTT
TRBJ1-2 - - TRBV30 CASTGGLSYGYTF TGTGCCTCTACCGGGGGGTTAAGCTATGGCTACACCTTC
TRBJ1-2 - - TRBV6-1 CASFDLASNYGYTF TGTGCCAGCTTCGACCTAGCATCTAACTATGGCTACACCTTC
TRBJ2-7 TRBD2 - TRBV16 CASSRGTGGEDEQYF TGTGCCAGCAGCCGGGGGACGGGGGGAGAAGACGAGCAGTACTTC
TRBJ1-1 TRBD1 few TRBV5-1 CASSSPTGSTEAFF TGCGCCAGCAGCTCACCGACAGGGAGTACTGAAGCTTTCTTT
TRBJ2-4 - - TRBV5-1 CASSFRGSIAKNIQYF TGCGCCAGCAGCTTCAGGGGTTCTATAGCCAAAAACATTCAGTACTTC
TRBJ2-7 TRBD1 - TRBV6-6 CASSHDGDSGTYEQYF TGTGCCAGCAGCCACGATGGGGACAGCGGTACCTACGAGCAGTACTTC
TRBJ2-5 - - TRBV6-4 CASTAFPGTIGETQYF TGTGCCAGCACCGCCTTCCCCGGGACGATCGGAGAGACCCAGTACTTC
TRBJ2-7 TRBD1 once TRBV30 CAWVGQGALYEQYF TGTGCCTGGGTCGGACAGGGGGCTTTATACGAGCAGTACTTC
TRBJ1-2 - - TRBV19 CASKTAGYGYTF TGTGCCAGTAAAACCGCTGGCTATGGCTACACCTTC
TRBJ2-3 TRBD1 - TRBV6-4 CASSGTGGFDTQYF TGTGCCAGCAGTGGAACAGGGGGCTTCGATACGCAGTATTTT
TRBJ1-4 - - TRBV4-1 CASSQEGQAPNEKLFF TGCGCCAGCAGCCAAGAGGGCCAGGCCCCTAATGAAAAACTGTTTTTT
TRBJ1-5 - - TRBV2 CASSQQGGGGNQPQHF TGTGCCAGCAGTCAACAGGGCGGGGGGGGCAATCAGCCCCAGCATTTT
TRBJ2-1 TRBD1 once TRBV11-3 CASSSARGRSYNEQFF TGTGCCAGCAGCTCAGCAAGGGGGCGTTCCTACAATGAGCAGTTCTTC
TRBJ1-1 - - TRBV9 CASSVGRASSTEAFF TGTGCCAGCAGCGTAGGCAGGGCGTCGAGCACTGAAGCTTTCTTT
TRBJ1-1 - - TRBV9 CASSVSGGPEAFF TGTGCCAGCAGCGTATCGGGGGGTCCTGAAGCTTTCTTT
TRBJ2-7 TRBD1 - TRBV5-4 CASSVAGTGGYEQYF TGTGCCAGCAGCGTTGCCGGGACAGGGGGCTACGAGCAGTACTTC
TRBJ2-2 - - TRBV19 CASSIGAGQSNTGELFF TGTGCCAGTAGTATAGGCGCGGGACAGTCGAACACCGGGGAGCTGTTTTTT
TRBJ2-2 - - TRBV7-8 CASSLNIGQLTGELFF TGTGCCAGCAGCTTAAATATAGGACAGCTTACCGGGGAGCTGTTTTTT
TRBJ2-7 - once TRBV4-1 CASSQVTGTYEQYF TGCGCCAGCAGCCAAGTAACCGGAACCTACGAGCAGTACTTC